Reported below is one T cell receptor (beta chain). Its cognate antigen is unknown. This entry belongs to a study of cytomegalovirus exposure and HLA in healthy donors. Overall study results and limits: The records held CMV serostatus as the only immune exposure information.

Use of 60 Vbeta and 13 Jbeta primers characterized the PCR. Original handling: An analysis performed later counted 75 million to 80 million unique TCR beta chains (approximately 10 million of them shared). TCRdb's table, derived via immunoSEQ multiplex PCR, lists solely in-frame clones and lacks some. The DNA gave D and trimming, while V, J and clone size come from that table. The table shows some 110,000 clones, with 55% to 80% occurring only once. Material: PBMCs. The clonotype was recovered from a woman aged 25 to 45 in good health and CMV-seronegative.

In nucleotides, the CDR3 is TGTGCCACCGGGGGACTAGCGGGAAGCACAGATACGCAGTATTTT. It yields the protein CATGGLAGSTDTQYF. The chain couples TRBV15 to TRBJ2-3, with TRBD2 identical over 13 bases. The CDR3 is made up of 15 amino acids. Looked up from germline, CDR1 is LNHNV and CDR2 is YYDKDF (reference sequence). V lost 8 bases and J lost 0; bases outside the gene matches: 2. The whole variable domain, filled in from reference TRBV15 and TRBJ2-3, reads DAMVIQNPRYQVTQFGKPVTLSCSQTLNHNVMYWYQQKSSQAPKLLFHYYDKDFNNEADTPDNFQSRRPNTSFCFLDIRSPGLGDTAMYLCATGGLAGSTDTQYFGPGTRLTVL.